This T cell receptor beta chain was sequenced in a study of blood T cell repertoires in COVID-19. About the study: Acute and convalescent COVID-19 specimens originated in the United States, Italy and Spain. From T cells, B-cell-depleted T cells, or PBMCs came the material, which was cDNA or gDNA.

Original data processing: For nucleated cells, counts were estimated from reference gene primer amplification. The repertoire was sequenced with immunoSEQ multiplex PCR; TCRdb's copy has only in-frame clones and lacks some. For V, J and clone size, that table is used; D and trimming come from the DNA. The data show tens of thousands of clones, with 70% to 90% seen just once and more than 4.5% held by the top ten. CDR3 length equals 13 residues. Germline assignment: CDR1 PRHDT and CDR2 FYEKMQ (reference sequence). With 5 bases removed from V and 1 base from J, the gap between germline ends came to 6 bases.

This clonotype was sampled from a man between 60 and 75 years old with acute or convalescent COVID-19. The chain recombines TRBV13 with TRBJ2-1; no clear D. Source material: peripheral blood. The CDR3 sequence: CASSPRSYNEQFF. The CDR3 region has the DNA TGTGCCAGCAGCCCTAGGTCCTACAATGAGCAGTTCTTC.